This T cell receptor (beta chain) was retrieved from a study of blood T cell repertoires in COVID-19. Germline V gene lookup returns CDR1 MDHEN and CDR2 SYDVKM. The ends lost 7 bases at V and 4 bases at J; junction bases unmatched: 24. The CDR3 sequence is 19 residues long. Followed over time, Seattle patients had been enrolled while infection was active. As originally analysed: For nucleated cells, counts were estimated from reference gene primer amplification. Sequencing used immunoSEQ multiplex PCR; TCRdb keeps in-frame clones, though not all of them. V and J calls and clone size are given by that table; D and trimming were obtained from the DNA. Here the sample spans roughly 100,000 clones, 76% being singletons.

The source material was peripheral blood. The chain joins TRBV28 to TRBJ2-5; 7 bases are shared with TRBD2. The source is a man aged 80 or over with COVID-19, enrolled during active disease. The chain's CDR3 is CASTLGSAWEGRLTETQYF. The CDR3 nucleotides are TGTGCCAGCACTCTGGGGTCTGCGTGGGAGGGCCGCTTGACAGAGACCCAGTACTTC.